This T cell receptor (beta chain) originates from a study of T cell responses to AZD1222 COVID-19 vaccine. General observations from the study: Donors in the cohort were predominantly white British and more often female, and clonal diversity was possibly underestimated. Along spike, vaccine-associated CD4 TCRs were found throughout, with dominance at 160-218 and 743-854.

V dropped 4 bases and J dropped 6; count of bases not matched to a gene: 8. Germline loops: CDR1 SGHKS, CDR2 YYEKEE (reference sequence). CDR3 length: 16 amino acids. Assay: immunoSEQ multiplex PCR; the TCRdb copy retains only in-frame clones and omits some. The sample consists of 75,000 to 90,000 clones, 80% to 90% of them appearing once. There are a few counts of this clone. Its antigen is unidentified. The chain recombines TRBV5-5 with TRBJ2-2; TRBD1 aligns across 11 bases. This clonotype was sampled from an adult in good health. The source was peripheral blood, collected on day 0 of AZD1222 vaccination. The chain's CDR3 is CASSTGQGVLSGELFF. The CDR3 DNA follows: TGTGCCAGCAGCACGGGACAGGGGGTTCTCTCCGGGGAGCTGTTTTTT.